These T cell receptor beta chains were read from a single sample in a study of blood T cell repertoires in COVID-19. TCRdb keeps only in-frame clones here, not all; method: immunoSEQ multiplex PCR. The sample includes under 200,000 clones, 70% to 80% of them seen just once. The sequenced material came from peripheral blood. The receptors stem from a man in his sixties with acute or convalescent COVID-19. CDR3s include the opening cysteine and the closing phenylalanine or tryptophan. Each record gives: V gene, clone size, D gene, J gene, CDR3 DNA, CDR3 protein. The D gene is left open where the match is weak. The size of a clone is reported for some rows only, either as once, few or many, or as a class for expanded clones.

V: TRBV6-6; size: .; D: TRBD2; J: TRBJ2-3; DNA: TGTGCCAGCAGCCGAAAGGGGACCGTAGCGGGGAACACAGATACGCAGTATTTT; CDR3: CASSRKGTVAGNTDTQYF
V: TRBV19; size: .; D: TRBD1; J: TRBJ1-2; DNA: TGTGCCAGTACCGTTGACAGGGTAAATGGCTACACCTTC; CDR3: CASTVDRVNGYTF
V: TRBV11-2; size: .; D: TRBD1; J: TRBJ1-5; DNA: TGTGCCAGCAGCTTAGAGCAGGGGGTCGGTCAGCCCCAGCATTTT; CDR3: CASSLEQGVGQPQHF
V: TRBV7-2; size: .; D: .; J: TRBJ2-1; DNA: TGTGCCAGCAGCTTAAGGGACTCATCCTACAATGAGCAGTTCTTC; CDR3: CASSLRDSSYNEQFF
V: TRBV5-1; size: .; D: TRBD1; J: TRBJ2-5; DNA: TGCGCCAGCAGCTTTCCTGACAGGGAAGAGACCCAGTACTTC; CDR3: CASSFPDREETQYF
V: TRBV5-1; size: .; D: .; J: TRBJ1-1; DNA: TGCGCCAGCAGCCTCGTCGGGGGAAACACTGAAGCTTTCTTT; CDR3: CASSLVGGNTEAFF
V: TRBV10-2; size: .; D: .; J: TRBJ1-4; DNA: TGCGCCAGCCAGGGAGGCAATGAAAAACTGTTTTTT; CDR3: CASQGGNEKLFF
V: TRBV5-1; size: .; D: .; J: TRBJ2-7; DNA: TGCGCCAGCAGCTTGGCCCCCGGCTCCTACGAGCAGTACTTC; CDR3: CASSLAPGSYEQYF
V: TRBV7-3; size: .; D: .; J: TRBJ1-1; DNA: TGTGCCAGCAGCTTATGGGGAGCGAACACTGAAGCTTTCTTT; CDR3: CASSLWGANTEAFF
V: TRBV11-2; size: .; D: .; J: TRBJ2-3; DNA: TGTGCCAGCAGCTCCCCAGGATACCCTAGCACAGATACGCAGTATTTT; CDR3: CASSSPGYPSTDTQYF
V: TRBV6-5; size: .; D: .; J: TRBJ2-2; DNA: TGTGCCAGCAGGACCCGGGGGAACACCGGGGAGCTGTTTTTT; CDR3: CASRTRGNTGELFF
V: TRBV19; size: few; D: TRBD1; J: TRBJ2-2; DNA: TGTGCCAGTAGTACGACAGGGGGGAACACCGGGGAGCTGTTTTTT; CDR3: CASSTTGGNTGELFF
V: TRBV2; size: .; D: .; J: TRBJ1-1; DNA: TGTGCCAGCAATCCACAGGAATTTAACACTGAAGCTTTCTTT; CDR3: CASNPQEFNTEAFF
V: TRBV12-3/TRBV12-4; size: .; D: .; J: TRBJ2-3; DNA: TGTGCCAGCAGGGGGGGAGATACGCAGTATTTT; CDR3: CASRGGDTQYF
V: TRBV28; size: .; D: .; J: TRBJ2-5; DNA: TGTGCCAGCAGTTTGAGACAGGTTCAAGAGACCCAGTACTTC; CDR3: CASSLRQVQETQYF
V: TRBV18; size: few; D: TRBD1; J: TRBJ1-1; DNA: TGTGCCAGCTCACCCCCAAATCGACAGGGTACTATGAACACTGAAGCTTTCTTT; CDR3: CASSPPNRQGTMNTEAFF
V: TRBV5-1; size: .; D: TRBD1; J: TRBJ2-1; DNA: TGCGCCAGCAGCCTCCGAGGACAGGGCTTTAATGAGCAGTTCTTC; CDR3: CASSLRGQGFNEQFF
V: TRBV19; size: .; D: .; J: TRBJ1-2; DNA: TGTGCCAGTAGCATAGGGCCGACTCCTAACTATGGCTACACCTTC; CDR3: CASSIGPTPNYGYTF
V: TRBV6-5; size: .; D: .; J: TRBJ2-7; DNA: TGTGCCGTAGTACGACAGTATCTCTACGAGCAGTACTTC; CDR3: CAVVRQYLYEQYF
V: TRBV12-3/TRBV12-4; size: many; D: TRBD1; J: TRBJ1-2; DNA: TGTGCCAGCAGTCAGGGACAGAGTGACGGCTACACCTTC; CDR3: CASSQGQSDGYTF
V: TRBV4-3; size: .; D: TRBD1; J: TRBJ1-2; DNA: TGCGCCAGCAGCCAGGACAGGGTGGGTGGCTACACCTTC; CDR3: CASSQDRVGGYTF
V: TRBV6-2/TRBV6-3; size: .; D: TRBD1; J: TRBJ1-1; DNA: TGTGCCAGCAGTACCCACGAATGGGGACAGCCGAACACTGAAGCTTTCTTT; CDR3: CASSTHEWGQPNTEAFF
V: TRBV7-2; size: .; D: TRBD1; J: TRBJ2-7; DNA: TGTGCCAGCAGTTTATCTTTTTCCGGGACAGGATCTTACGAGCAGTACTTC; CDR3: CASSLSFSGTGSYEQYF
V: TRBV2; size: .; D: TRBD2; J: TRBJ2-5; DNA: TGTGCCAGCAGTCCAATAGCGGGGGGGCCTGAAGAGACCCAGTACTTC; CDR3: CASSPIAGGPEETQYF
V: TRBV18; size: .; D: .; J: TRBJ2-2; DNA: TGTGCCAGCTCACCCCTGGACAGGAACACCGGGGAGCTGTTTTTT; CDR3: CASSPLDRNTGELFF
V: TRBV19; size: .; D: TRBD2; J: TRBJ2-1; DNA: TGTGCCAGTTCAACCGGACTAGCGATATTTGAGCAGTTCTTC; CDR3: CASSTGLAIFEQFF
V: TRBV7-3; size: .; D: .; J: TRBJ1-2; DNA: TGTGCCAGCAGCCCACGGGGGGGGCAGGAAAGTGGCTACACCTTC; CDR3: CASSPRGGQESGYTF
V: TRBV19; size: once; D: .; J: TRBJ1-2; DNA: TGTGCCAGTAGTCCCCGGCAGCGGGACACGATCTATGGCTACACCTTC; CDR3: CASSPRQRDTIYGYTF